Reported below is one T cell receptor beta chain. The antigen remains undetermined. The record originates from a study of CD8+ T cells in alopecia areata. Study at large: Among treated patients, oral tofacitinib was administered at 5 to 10 mg twice daily. Tofacitinib was given for 6 to 18 months, then stopped for 6 months.

Samples from alopecia areata patients were lesional scalp punch biopsies and peripheral blood. Trimming stripped 6 bases from V and 8 bases from J, with 14 bases between. Looked up from germline, CDR1 is SQVTM and CDR2 is ANQGSEA. The CDR3 consists of 12 residues. It was cDNA, reverse transcribed from extracted RNA, that served as the sequencing template. Assay used: immunoSEQ multiplex PCR; TCRdb lists only in-frame clones, some missing. The table includes roughly 170,000 clones, about 63% detected once. Whole-study results and caveats: The study found higher clonality in lesional than normal scalp, especially in alopecia totalis/universalis.

The receptor was derived from a human donor with alopecia areata. The material sequenced was CD4+ T cells sorted from blood, taken at week 0. The chain combines TRBV29-1 with TRBJ1-3; D is unresolved. In DNA form, the CDR3 reads TGCAGCGTAGAGATGGACGGGGACACCATATATTTT. Amino acids: CSVEMDGDTIYF.